Below are 2 T cell receptor beta chains sequenced from a single sample in a study of CD8 T cells in Susac syndrome. Reverse transcription of roughly 0.5 to 1 ug RNA was carried out with random hexamers. TCRdb itself ran the immunoSEQ multiplex PCR reads through MiXCR, one entry per CDR3 protein. The top ten hold around 0.62% of the sample, which has tens of thousands of distinct CDR3 sequences, 85% to 95% seen once. Sequencing was carried out using CD8+ T cells from PBMCs. These receptors were taken from a human donor with Susac syndrome.

The chain recombines TRBV19 with TRBJ2-1, with 9 bases matching TRBD1. In germline, CDR1 is LNHDA, CDR2 SQIVND (reference sequence). The V segment lost 5 bases and the J segment 9 bases; nucleotides outside the gene matches: 20. The CDR3 loop spans 18 amino acids. CDR3 sequence: CASSWPRTGVVSWREQFF. DNA of the CDR3: TGTGCCAGTAGTTGGCCCCGGACAGGGGTGGTGTCTTGGCGTGAGCAGTTCTTC.

In this sample, this clonotype turned up a few times. This chain connects TRBV7-9 to TRBJ1-6, with 8 bases aligning to TRBD1. V shed 4 bases, J shed 10 bases, and the junction held 6 bases outside the gene matches. Germline V CDR1 and CDR2: SEHNR, FQNEAQ (reference sequence). This CDR3 comprises 14 residues. CDR3 nucleotide sequence: TGTGCCAGCAGCTCGGACAGGGCTTTATCACCCCTCCACTTT. It translates to CASSSDRALSPLHF.